These 4 T cell receptor beta chains share one sample of origin, sequenced in a study of identifying expanded T cells in peripheral blood. Assay used: immunoSEQ multiplex PCR; TCRdb lists only in-frame clones, some missing. This sample has about 100,000 clones, with around 90% found just once. The sequenced sample consisted of blood. Receptors originate from a person aged 18-70 years in good health.

CDR3 nucleotides: TGTGCCAGCAGCCACGGGCAGGGGGTAGGATCAAATAACTATGGCTACACCTTC. This sequence encodes CASSHGQGVGSNNYGYTF. This chain links TRBV4-2 with TRBJ1-2; 7 positions match TRBD1. CDR3 size: 18 residues. Per germline, CDR1 LGHNA and CDR2 YNFKEQ. Germline trimming cut 3 bases from V and 1 base from J; bases unmatched to any gene: 14.

The V gene is TRBV19, the J gene TRBJ1-3; no firm D call. The CDR3 contains 14 residues. With 3 bases removed from V and 2 bases from J, the gap between germline ends came to 8 bases. Germline loops: CDR1 LNHDA, CDR2 SQIVND (reference sequence). The CDR3 spells CASSITGAGNTIYF. As DNA, the CDR3 is TGTGCCAGTAGTATTACGGGAGCTGGAAACACCATATATTTT.

The CDR3, as DNA: TGCGCCAGCAGCCAAGATAGGGGGGGCCTCACAGATACGCAGTATTTT. The encoded protein is CASSQDRGGLTDTQYF. The chain recombines TRBV4-1 with TRBJ2-3, with D possibly being TRBD2 (7 bases). The CDR3 has 16 amino acids. Germline CDR1 MGHRA, CDR2 YSYEKL. The V and J ends lost 0 bases and 2 bases respectively, with 12 bases between them.

This chain connects TRBV2 to TRBJ1-5, with D possibly being TRBD1 (6 bases). Germline loops: CDR1 SNHLY, CDR2 FYNNEI. The V end lost 5 bases, the J end lost 1 base, and 12 bases lay between the germline ends. This CDR3 is 15 amino acids long. This CDR3 reads CASSKLQGSNQPQHF. The CDR3 DNA is TGTGCCAGCAGTAAACTCCAGGGGAGCAATCAGCCCCAGCATTTT.